Listed here are 10 T cell receptor beta chains from one sample, sequenced in a study of technical replicates of blood from several donors. Some clones are missing from TCRdb's copy, which holds only in-frame ones; the method was immunoSEQ multiplex PCR. The data show roughly 100,000 clones, 95% to 97% seen once. The specimen was T cells isolated from PBMCs. The receptors come from a human donor in good health.

This chain connects TRBV9 to TRBJ2-5, with 13 bases aligning to TRBD2. V lost 3 bases, J lost 4 bases, and 0 bases stayed unmatched. The CDR3 totals 14 residues. Germline CDR1 is SGDLS and CDR2 is YYNGEE. DNA of the CDR3: TGTGCCAGCAGCGGGACTAGCGGGGGAGAGACCCAGTACTTC. Its protein is CASSGTSGGETQYF.

The V call is TRBV15, the J call TRBJ2-3; 14 positions agree with TRBD2. The CDR3 loop spans 16 amino acids. V was clipped by 2 bases and J by 4 bases; unmatched bases: 2. Germline CDR1 is LNHNV and CDR2 is YYDKDF (reference sequence). The CDR3 DNA follows: TGTGCCACCAGCAGAAAGACTAGCGGGAGGGCAGATACGCAGTATTTT. Its translation: CATSRKTSGRADTQYF.

This chain uses TRBV27 with TRBJ2-7; 7 bases are a match to TRBD1. The trim removed 6 bases at V and 1 base at J, leaving 3 bases unmatched. CDR3 length equals 13 residues. CDR1 and CDR2 from the germline V gene are MNHEY and SMNVEV (reference sequence). The CDR3 nucleotides read TGTGCCAGCAGAAGGGACAGTTCCTACGAGCAGTACTTC. This encodes CASRRDSSYEQYF.

V gene TRBV6-1 combines with J gene TRBJ2-2; 8 bases fit TRBD1. This CDR3 is 15 amino acids long. The germline V gene has CDR1 MNHNS and CDR2 SASEGT. J was trimmed by 7 bases and V by 4 bases; bases with no gene match: 8. The chain's CDR3 is CASSGSGGLVGELFF. CDR3 DNA sequence: TGTGCCAGCAGTGGCTCAGGGGGCTTAGTCGGGGAGCTGTTTTTT.

The chain uses TRBV7-2 and TRBJ1-5, with TRBD1 as a possible D gene (6 bases). The V end lost 3 bases, the J end lost 7 bases, and 16 bases lay between the germline ends. Germline V lookup: CDR1 SGHTA, CDR2 FQGNSA. CDR3 length: 15 amino acids. Here the CDR3 DNA reads TGTGCCAGCAGCTTGTCTGGGGGCGTATGGCAGCCCCAGCATTTT. As protein: CASSLSGGVWQPQHF.

The V gene is TRBV10-1, the J gene TRBJ1-5; maybe TRBD1 (6 bases). CDR1 and CDR2 from the germline V gene are WNHNN and SYGVQD (reference sequence). There are 17 residues in the CDR3. V was pared by 3 bases and J by 7 bases, with 22 bases between. DNA of the CDR3: TGCGCCAGCAGTGATCCCCAGAACAGGGAAAATGAACAGCCCCAGCATTTT. Protein product: CASSDPQNRENEQPQHF.

This chain uses TRBV18 with TRBJ2-5; tentative D call: TRBD1 (6 bases). CDR1 is KGHSH, CDR2 LQKENI, per germline. This CDR3 is built from 13 residues. Trimming took off 1 base at V and 5 bases at J, with 8 bases between the two ends. The CDR3 DNA reads as TGTGCCAGCTCACCACGGGGGCTGGAGACCCAGTACTTC. Translating gives CASSPRGLETQYF.

V usage is TRBV5-5 and J usage is TRBJ1-5, with 7 bases fitting TRBD1. Germline CDR1 and CDR2: SGHKS and YYEKEE (reference sequence). Losses at the gene ends were 0 bases for V and 6 bases for J; bases not matched to a gene: 6. The CDR3 runs 15 residues. This CDR3 is CASSLGQGSGQPQHF. The CDR3 DNA is TGTGCCAGCAGCTTGGGACAGGGAAGTGGTCAGCCCCAGCATTTT. Based on the CDR3 plus reference TRBV5-5 and TRBJ1-5, the full variable domain is DAGVTQSPTHLIKTRGQQVTLRCSPISGHKSVSWYQQVLGQGPQFIFQYYEKEERGRGNFPDRFSARQFPNYSSELNVNALLLGDSALYLCASSLGQGSGQPQHFGDGTRLSIL.

V usage is TRBV21-1 and J usage is TRBJ2-7; the table's D call, TRBD1, has no DNA check behind it. TRBV21-1 is shown as a pseudogene. CDR3 length: 14 amino acids. Here the CDR3 reads CASSGRDRPYEQYF. CDR3 nucleotides: TGTGCCAGCAGCGGCCGGGACAGGCCCTACGAGCAGTACTTC.

This rearrangement joins TRBV15 to TRBJ2-2, with D unclear. This CDR3 spans 14 amino acids. The V and J ends lost 1 base and 6 bases respectively, with 9 bases between them. Germline loops: CDR1 LNHNV, CDR2 YYDKDF (reference sequence). CDR3 loop: CATSRVKESGELFF. For the CDR3, the DNA is TGTGCCACCAGCAGAGTTAAGGAGTCCGGGGAGCTGTTTTTT.